This TCR beta chain comes out of a study of T cell changes during pregnancy in multiple sclerosis. The table came from immunoSEQ multiplex PCR; TCRdb's copy has only in-frame clones and leaves some out. In the table there are tens of thousands of clones, 80% to 95% of which are singletons. The receptor comes from a female donor in good health, enrolled as a control in a pregnancy study. The starting material was peripheral blood, obtained in the third trimester of pregnancy.

The CDR3 region has the DNA TGTGCCAGCAGTGGAGGCAGCCTGGGGGACTACGAGCAGTACTTC. As protein: CASSGGSLGDYEQYF. The rearrangement joins TRBV25-1 to TRBJ2-5; D may correspond to TRBD1 or TRBD2 (5 bases each). The J call may not be correct, given that the DNA end is closer to TRBJ2-7. Germline CDR1 MGHDK, CDR2 SYGVNS. The CDR3 is 15 residues long.